The 13 T cell receptor beta chains reported below all come from one sample, sequenced in a study of cytomegalovirus exposure and HLA in healthy donors. Repertoires were generated with immunoSEQ multiplex PCR, while TCRdb's copy carries only in-frame clones and drops some. The sample has 260,000 or so clones; more than 75% are singletons. The sample comprised PBMCs. The receptors stem from a young man in good health and CMV-seronegative.

The chain is built from TRBV7-8 and TRBJ2-5; D perhaps matches TRBD1 (6 bases). This CDR3 comprises 14 residues. Per the germline V gene, CDR1 is SGHVS and CDR2 is FQNEAQ. V lost 8 bases and J lost 2, with 15 bases in between. This chain's CDR3 is CASHGGEGQETQYF. The CDR3 nucleotides are TGTGCCAGCCATGGGGGCGAGGGTCAAGAGACCCAGTACTTC.

The CDR3 DNA sequence: TGTGCTAGTGGTCCCGGGACAGGGGCGGGGTATGGCTACACCTTC. This codes for CASGPGTGAGYGYTF. The rearrangement links TRBV12-5 to TRBJ1-2; TRBD1 matches at 10 bases. V trimming: 5 bases; J trimming: 5 bases; junction bases outside the gene matches: 8. The CDR3 is 15 residues long. Germline V gene lookup returns CDR1 LGHNT and CDR2 FRNRAP.

The gene calls are TRBV7-3 and TRBJ2-1, with TRBD2 as a possible D gene (6 bases). Germline CDR1 SGHTA, CDR2 FQGTGA. The CDR3 is 13 residues long. Between the trimmed V and J ends, which lost 5 bases and 7 bases, there was a span of 12 bases. This CDR3 reads CASSGTSSNEQFF. The CDR3 DNA sequence: TGTGCCAGCAGCGGCACTAGCTCTAATGAGCAGTTCTTC.

The chain couples TRBV29-1 to TRBJ2-5, with 8 nucleotides matching TRBD1. The CDR3 spans 13 residues. V lost 7 bases and J lost 1; bases outside the gene matches: 5. Germline assignment: CDR1 SQVTM and CDR2 ANQGSEA. The CDR3 protein is CSAFDRGQETQYF. The DNA for the CDR3 is TGCAGCGCCTTCGACAGGGGCCAAGAGACCCAGTACTTC.

The chain links TRBV7-9 to TRBJ2-7, with 9 bases aligning to TRBD1. Losses at the gene ends were 3 bases for V and 6 bases for J; bases not matched to a gene: 9. There are 15 residues in the CDR3. CDR1 is SEHNR, CDR2 FQNEAQ, per germline (reference sequence). Written as DNA, the CDR3 is TGTGCCAGCAGCTTTACAGGGGGCGGTTTCGGCGAGCAGTACTTC. Translated: CASSFTGGGFGEQYF.

The chain combines TRBV4-1 with TRBJ2-5; 11 nucleotides align to TRBD1. The V gene's germline CDR1 is MGHRA and CDR2 YSYEKL. Trimming at V came to 1 base and at J to 5 bases, leaving 0 bases not matched to a gene. The CDR3 contains 14 residues. CDR3 sequence (DNA): TGCGCCAGCAGCCAAGGGGACAGGGGGGAGACCCAGTACTTC. Its protein is CASSQGDRGETQYF.

The CDR3 DNA sequence: TGCGCCAGCAGCTACGGACAGGCCGGTTCACCCCTCCACTTT. This translates into CASSYGQAGSPLHF. The V and J genes are TRBV4-3 and TRBJ1-6; the match to TRBD1 covers 7 bases. Germline V CDR1 and CDR2: LGHNA, YSLEER. The CDR3 is 14 amino acids. Trimming at V came to 5 bases and at J to 9 bases, leaving 7 bases not matched to a gene.

The V call is TRBV9, the J call TRBJ1-5; 8 bases are shared with TRBD1. The CDR3 is 14 residues long. The germline gives CDR1 SGDLS, CDR2 YYNGEE. Germline trimming cut 3 bases from V and 4 bases from J; bases unmatched to any gene: 3. The CDR3 DNA sequence: TGTGCCAGCAGCGAAACAGGGGGTAATCAGCCCCAGCATTTT. Protein sequence: CASSETGGNQPQHF. The entire variable domain, with the rest obtained from reference TRBV9 and TRBJ1-5, is as follows: DSGVTQTPKHLITATGQRVTLRCSPRSGDLSVYWYQQSLDQGLQFLIQYYNGEERAKGNILERFSAQQFPDLHSELNLSSLELGDSALYFCASSETGGNQPQHFGDGTRLSIL.

This chain joins TRBV19 and TRBJ1-1; 7 bases agree with TRBD1. The trim removed 8 bases at V and 3 bases at J, leaving 6 bases unmatched. The V gene's germline CDR1 is LNHDA and CDR2 SQIVND (reference sequence). This CDR3 spans 13 amino acids. The CDR3, as DNA: TGTGCCAGTGGGGCCAGGGGGGACACTGAAGCTTTCTTT. It translates to CASGARGDTEAFF. The whole variable domain, filled in from reference TRBV19 and TRBJ1-1, reads DGGITQSPKYLFRKEGQNVTLSCEQNLNHDAMYWYRQDPGQGLRLIYYSQIVNDFQKGDIAEGYSVSREKKESFPLTVTSAQKNPTAFYLCASGARGDTEAFFGQGTRLTVV.

This chain connects TRBV23-1 to TRBJ1-3; D uncertain. TRBV23-1 is reported as an ORF; its role is uncertain. The CDR3 loop spans 17 amino acids. The V and J ends lost 1 base and 0 bases respectively, with 13 bases between them. CDR3 DNA: TGCGCCAGCAGTCAATACACAGATAAAGCCTCTGGAAACACCATATATTTT. Protein: CASSQYTDKASGNTIYF.

The CDR3 here is CASSLARLQGTYSGNTIYF. In DNA, the CDR3 is TGTGCCAGCAGCTTAGCGCGGTTGCAGGGAACATACTCTGGAAACACCATATATTTT. J is TRBJ1-3 and V is TRBV7-9; TRBD1 might be the D (5 bases). Trimming pared 0 bases from V and 0 bases from J, leaving 18 bases between. Germline V gene data show CDR1 as SEHNR and CDR2 as FQNEAQ (reference sequence). The CDR3 extends over 19 amino acids.

The chain is built from TRBV28 and TRBJ1-5; D may be TRBD1 (5 bases). The CDR3 totals 15 residues. The V and J ends lost 5 bases and 4 bases respectively, with 15 bases between them. Germline values: CDR1 MDHEN, CDR2 SYDVKM. The CDR3, as DNA: TGTGCCAGCAGTCCAACGACAGTTAAAAATCAGCCCCAGCATTTT. Translated, it gives CASSPTTVKNQPQHF.

The chain couples TRBV5-8 to TRBJ2-7; D gene uncertain. This CDR3 has 13 amino acids. With 4 bases removed from V and 0 bases from J, the gap between germline ends came to 8 bases. Per germline, CDR1 SGHTS and CDR2 YDEGEE. The CDR3 region has the DNA TGTGCCAGCAGCATGGGTCTCTCCTACGAGCAGTACTTC. Its translation is CASSMGLSYEQYF.